One and the same sample provided the 18 T cell receptor beta chains below, sequenced in a study of blood T cell repertoires in COVID-19. Profiled with immunoSEQ multiplex PCR; TCRdb holds only in-frame clones, not every one. Of more than 13,000 clones listed, about nine tenths are singletons. Sequences were obtained from peripheral blood. The receptors originated from a human donor in a cohort sampled during active COVID-19.

The chain carries TRBV7-2 and TRBJ2-5; D may be TRBD2 (6 bases). There are 14 residues in the CDR3. Deletions cut 6 bases from V and 2 bases from J, with 13 bases between. Germline assignment: CDR1 SGHTA and CDR2 FQGNSA. CDR3 nucleotides: TGTGCCAGCAGGATCACCAGCGGGCAAGAGACCCAGTACTTC. The encoded protein is CASRITSGQETQYF.

The J gene is TRBJ2-1, the V gene TRBV15, with D perhaps matching TRBD2 (6 bases). V lost 1 base and J 6 bases, leaving 13 bases between the germline ends. This CDR3 region has 15 residues. The germline V gene has CDR1 LNHNV and CDR2 YYDKDF (reference sequence). The CDR3 DNA reads TGTGCCACCAGCAGAGGAACCGGGACTTCCAATGAGCAGTTCTTC. It encodes CATSRGTGTSNEQFF.

This rearrangement joins TRBV27 to TRBJ2-7, with D uncertain. The germline gives CDR1 MNHEY, CDR2 SMNVEV (reference sequence). CDR3 length: 12 residues. V was cut by 1 base and J by 3 bases, with 4 bases left in between. CDR3 sequence (DNA): TGTGCCAGCAGTTTATACGGCTACGAGCAGTACTTC. It is translated as CASSLYGYEQYF.

The rearrangement links TRBV4-3 to TRBJ2-2, with a weak D call TRBD2 (5 bases). V gave up 4 bases and J gave up 5 bases, with 11 bases separating them. Per germline, CDR1 LGHNA and CDR2 YSLEER. The CDR3 loop spans 14 amino acids. The CDR3 loop reads CASSPEDGTGELFF. The CDR3 DNA is TGCGCCAGCAGCCCGGAGGACGGGACCGGGGAGCTGTTTTTT.

The chain links TRBV3-1 (or the pseudogene TRBV3-2) to TRBJ1-5; D unresolved. With 0 bases removed from V and 0 bases from J, the gap between germline ends came to 15 bases. Germline CDR1 LGHDT, CDR2 YNNKEL (reference sequence). This CDR3 is built from 18 residues. CDR3 nucleotide sequence: TGTGCCAGCAGCCAAGATTTACCTATGACTGATAGCAATCAGCCCCAGCATTTT. Its protein product is CASSQDLPMTDSNQPQHF.

This clone was observed once. CDR3 bases: TGTGCCAGCAGCTGGAGGGGCAGTAACGGGGAGCTGTTTTTT. Its protein is CASSWRGSNGELFF. V is TRBV11-3 and J is TRBJ2-2; weak D call: TRBD2 (6 bases). Germline assignment: CDR1 SGHNT and CDR2 YENEEA. The CDR3 has 14 residues. The V and J ends lost 4 bases and 7 bases respectively, with 13 bases between them.

This clone has a single count. V gene TRBV3-1 (or the pseudogene TRBV3-2) combines with J gene TRBJ2-7; D may be TRBD1 (5 bases). Germline CDR1 reads LGHDT; CDR2 reads YNNKEL (reference sequence). The V and J ends lost 1 base and 4 bases respectively, with 14 bases between them. The CDR3 is 15 amino acids. This chain's CDR3 is CASSQGGSFSYEQYF. CDR3 nucleotides: TGTGCCAGCAGCCAAGGGGGCTCGTTCTCTTACGAGCAGTACTTC.

The chain employs TRBV5-1 and TRBJ2-7, with 8 bases lining up with TRBD2. The CDR3 is 14 residues long. The V gene's germline CDR1 is SGHRS and CDR2 YFSETQ. V lost 4 bases to trimming and J lost 1 base; unmatched junction nucleotides: 4. CDR3 in DNA: TGCGCCAGCAGCCGGGAGGGCCGATCCTACGAGCAGTACTTC. Translating gives CASSREGRSYEQYF.

This sequence joins TRBV20-1 and TRBJ1-2; tentative D call: TRBD1 (5 bases). The germline V gene has CDR1 DFQATT and CDR2 SNEGSKA (reference sequence). Trimming removed 3 bases from V and 3 bases from J, with 14 bases in between. CDR3 length: 14 residues. The CDR3 sequence: CSASGGGIHYGYTF. In nucleotides, the CDR3 is TGCAGTGCTAGTGGCGGGGGGATTCACTATGGCTACACCTTC.

V gene TRBV5-6 combines with J gene TRBJ2-5, with 8 bases aligning to TRBD1. Germline CDR1 is SGHDT and CDR2 is YYEEEE. The CDR3 is made up of 16 amino acids. Trimming took 5 bases from V and 5 from J; bases not matched to a gene: 14. The CDR3 DNA is TGTGCCAGCAGAATGACCGGGACAGGTTTTTTTGAGACCCAGTACTTC. Its protein product is CASRMTGTGFFETQYF.

The chain uses TRBV2 and TRBJ2-2, with 12 nucleotides matching TRBD2. After removal of 5 bases from V and 4 bases from J, the junction contained 5 bases not matched to a gene. The CDR3 spans 16 residues. CDR1 SNHLY and CDR2 FYNNEI come from the germline V gene. CDR3 loop: CASSFLAGGTTGELFF. The CDR3 DNA is TGTGCCAGCAGTTTTCTAGCGGGGGGGACCACCGGGGAGCTGTTTTTT.

The rearrangement uses TRBV7-2 and TRBJ2-1; D is unclear. Trimming cost V 3 bases and J 0 bases, with 12 bases left between them. Germline V gene data show CDR1 as SGHTA and CDR2 as FQGNSA. The CDR3 is made up of 16 amino acids. The CDR3 reads CASSLNSVSSYNEQFF. The DNA for the CDR3 is TGTGCCAGCAGCTTGAATTCTGTGAGCTCCTACAATGAGCAGTTCTTC.

The genes are TRBV9 and TRBJ2-5; D may be TRBD2 (7 bases). Deletions cut 2 bases from V and 1 base from J, with 12 bases between. The CDR3 has 15 residues. CDR1 and CDR2 (germline): SGDLS, YYNGEE. The CDR3 is CASSVLGGAQETQYF. For the CDR3, the DNA is TGTGCCAGCAGCGTCTTGGGGGGGGCCCAAGAGACCCAGTACTTC.

The chain joins TRBV4-2 to TRBJ1-4; a possible D gene is TRBD1 (5 bases). Per the germline V gene, CDR1 is LGHNA and CDR2 is YNFKEQ. Trimming cost V 6 bases and J 5 bases, with 13 bases left between them. This CDR3 is built from 14 residues. This CDR3 reads CASSLTALNEKLFF. CDR3 nucleotide sequence: TGTGCCAGCAGTCTGACAGCCCTCAATGAAAAACTGTTTTTT.

This chain uses TRBV24-1 with TRBJ2-5, with 7 bases matching TRBD1. Trimming took 4 bases from V and 2 from J; bases not matched to a gene: 6. CDR1 and CDR2 (germline): KGHDR, SFDVKD. This CDR3 spans 15 amino acids. The CDR3: CATSDPGQPQETQYF. CDR3 nucleotides: TGTGCCACCAGTGACCCGGGACAGCCGCAAGAGACCCAGTACTTC.

This rearrangement joins TRBV12-3 or TRBV12-4 to TRBJ1-2, with 7 bases aligning to TRBD1. The trim removed 6 bases at V and 5 bases at J, leaving 3 bases unmatched. The CDR3 has 12 residues. CDR3 residues: CASSQGQYGYTF. CDR3 DNA sequence: TGTGCCAGCAGCCAGGGACAGTATGGCTACACCTTC.

The J gene is TRBJ2-2, the V gene TRBV18; 10 nucleotides agree with TRBD1. The CDR3 has 15 amino acids. Germline loops: CDR1 KGHSH, CDR2 LQKENI. V lost 3 bases and J lost 5; bases outside the gene matches: 3. The CDR3 DNA sequence: TGTGCCAGCTCACCCGACAGGGGGCCAACCGGGGAGCTGTTTTTT. Encoded protein: CASSPDRGPTGELFF.

The chain combines TRBV7-2 with TRBJ2-5; 15 bases are a match to TRBD2. The germline CDR1 and CDR2 sequences are SGHTA and FQGNSA. This CDR3 comprises 16 residues. The V and J ends lost 5 bases and 5 bases, in that order; junction bases with no gene match: 6. CDR3 in amino acids: CASSPGLAGGLETQYF. For the CDR3, the DNA is TGTGCCAGCAGCCCCGGACTAGCGGGAGGGTTGGAGACCCAGTACTTC.